The clone carrying this T cell receptor beta chain was recorded a few times. The target antigen is unknown. The data were taken from a study of response to subunit inactivated influenza vaccine. TCRdb re-derived calls from the RT-PCR reads in MiXCR, one entry per CDR3 protein. Of roughly 700,000 distinct CDR3 sequences in the sample, around 14% were seen once. General study points: Authors proposed each seasonal influenza vaccination draws in few new T cells.

CDR3 length: 19 residues. CDR1 MGHDK and CDR2 SYGVNS come from the germline V gene. Trimming cost V 2 bases and J 0 bases; bases outside gene matches: 8. V gene TRBV25-1 combines with J gene TRBJ2-6; TRBD2 agrees at 9 bases. This clonotype was sampled from a man aged 50-60 years who received an inactivated influenza vaccine. This sample comprised PBMCs from blood, obtained less than 15 days before vaccination. The CDR3 protein is CASSEKVGAGGSGANVLTF. The CDR3 nucleotides read TGTGCCAGCAGTGAAAAAGTGGGAGCGGGAGGCTCTGGGGCCAACGTCCTGACTTTC.